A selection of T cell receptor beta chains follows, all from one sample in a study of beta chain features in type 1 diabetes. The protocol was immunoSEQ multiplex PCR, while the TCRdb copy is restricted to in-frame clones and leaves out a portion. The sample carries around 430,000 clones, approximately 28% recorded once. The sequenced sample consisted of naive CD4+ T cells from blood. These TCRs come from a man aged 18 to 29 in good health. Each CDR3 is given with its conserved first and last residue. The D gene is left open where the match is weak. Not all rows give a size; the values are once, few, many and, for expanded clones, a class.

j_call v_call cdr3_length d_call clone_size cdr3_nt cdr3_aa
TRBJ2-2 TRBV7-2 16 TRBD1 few TGTGCCAGCAGCGCGACAGGGGACCCGAACACCGGGGAGCTGTTTTTT CASSATGDPNTGELFF
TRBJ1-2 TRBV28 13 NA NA TGTGCCAGCAGCCCCTCTGGGGGTCCTGGCTACACCTTC CASSPSGGPGYTF
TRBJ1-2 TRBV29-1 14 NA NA TGCAGCGTTGAAGACGGGGGCCCCATCAATGGCTACACCTTC CSVEDGGPINGYTF
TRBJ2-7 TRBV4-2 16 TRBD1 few TGTGCCAGCAGCCAAGGGCCGGGACAGGGGGCGCCCGAGCAGTACTTC CASSQGPGQGAPEQYF
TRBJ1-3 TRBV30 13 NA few TGTGCCTGGAGTGTGGGGCAAGGAAACACCATATATTTT CAWSVGQGNTIYF
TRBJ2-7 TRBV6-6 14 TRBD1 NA TGTGCCAGCAGATATCGGGACAGGATTGACGAGCAGTACTTC CASRYRDRIDEQYF
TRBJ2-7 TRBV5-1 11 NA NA TGCGCCAGCAGCGGGGGGTACGAGCAGTACTTC CASSGGYEQYF
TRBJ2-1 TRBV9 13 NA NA TGTGCCAGCAGCGTAGCAGACTGGAATGAGCAGTTCTTC CASSVADWNEQFF
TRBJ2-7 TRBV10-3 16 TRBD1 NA TGTGCCATCAGTGAGCCGGGACAGGGCGGCGGCTACGAGCAGTACTTC CAISEPGQGGGYEQYF
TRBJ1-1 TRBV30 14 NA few TGTGCCTGGAGTCGATCGACAGCGAACACTGAAGCTTTCTTT CAWSRSTANTEAFF
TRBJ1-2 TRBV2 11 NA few TGTGCCAGCACAGTTAACTATGGCTACACCTTC CASTVNYGYTF
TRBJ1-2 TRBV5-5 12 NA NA TGTGCCAGCAGCTTGGAAACGTATGGCTACACCTTC CASSLETYGYTF
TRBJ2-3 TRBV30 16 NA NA TGTGCCTGGAGTGTACCGAGGGAGAGGCTCACAGATACGCAGTATTTT CAWSVPRERLTDTQYF
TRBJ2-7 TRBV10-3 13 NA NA TGTGCCATCAGTGAGGGGCAGTTCGACGAGCAGTACTTC CAISEGQFDEQYF
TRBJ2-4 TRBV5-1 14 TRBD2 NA TGCGCCAGCAGCTTTAGCGGGAGGGAAAACATTCAGTACTTC CASSFSGRENIQYF
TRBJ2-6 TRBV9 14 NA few TGTGCCAGCAGCCCCAGAAGCGGGGCCAACGTCCTGACTTTC CASSPRSGANVLTF
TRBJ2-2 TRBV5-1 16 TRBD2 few TGCGCCAGCAGCCCAAGCCTAGCGGGAGGGCCCGAGGAGCTGTTTTTT CASSPSLAGGPEELFF
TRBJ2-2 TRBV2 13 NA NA TGTGCCAGCAGGTACCTCAACACCGGGGAGCTGTTTTTT CASRYLNTGELFF
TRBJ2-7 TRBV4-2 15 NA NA TGTGCCAGCAGCCAAGATTCGCGGGACCTCTACGAGCAGTACTTC CASSQDSRDLYEQYF
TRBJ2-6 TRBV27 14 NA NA TGTGCCAGCAGTTTAAGCTCTGGGGCCAACGTCCTGACTTTC CASSLSSGANVLTF
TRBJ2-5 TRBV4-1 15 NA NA TGCGCCAGCAGCCCCCGGGGACCTATGCCAGAGACCCAGTACTTC CASSPRGPMPETQYF
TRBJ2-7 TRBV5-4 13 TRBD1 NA TGTGCCAGCAGCCTTGACAGGGACGGCGAGCAGTACTTC CASSLDRDGEQYF
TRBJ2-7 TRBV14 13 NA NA TGTGCCAGCAGCTGGGGCGGCGCCTACGAGCAGTACTTC CASSWGGAYEQYF
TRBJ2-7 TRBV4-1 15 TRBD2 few TGCGCCAGCAGCCAAGGACTAGCGGGAACCTACGAGCAGTACTTC CASSQGLAGTYEQYF
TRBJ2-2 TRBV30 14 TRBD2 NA TGTGCCTGGAGAGGCACTAGCGCCCCCGGGGAGCTGTTTTTT CAWRGTSAPGELFF
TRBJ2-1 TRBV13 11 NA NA TGTGCCAGCAGCTCGGGCTTACGGCAGTTCTTC CASSSGLRQFF
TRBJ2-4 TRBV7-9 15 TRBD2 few TGTGCCAGCAGCCCGACTAGCCTCTTACAAAACATTCAGTACTTC CASSPTSLLQNIQYF
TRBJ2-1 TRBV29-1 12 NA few TGCAGCGTCCTGCCAGGGCGGGATGAGCAGTTCTTC CSVLPGRDEQFF
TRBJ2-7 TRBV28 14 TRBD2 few TGTGCCAGCAGTCCGGAGGGACTAATCTACGAGCAGTACTTC CASSPEGLIYEQYF
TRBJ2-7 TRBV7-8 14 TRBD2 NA TGTGCCAGCAAACTAGCGGGAGCTGGGTACGAGCAGTACTTC CASKLAGAGYEQYF
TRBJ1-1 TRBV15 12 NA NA TGTGCCACCAGCAGAGTCGGGGCTTCGGCTTTCTTT CATSRVGASAFF
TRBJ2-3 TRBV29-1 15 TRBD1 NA TGCAGCGTCGACGACAGGGTAAAAGGCACAGATACGCAGTATTTT CSVDDRVKGTDTQYF
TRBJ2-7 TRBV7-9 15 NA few TGTGCCAGCAGCTTAATCACCGGGGCTAAGGACGAGCAGTACTTC CASSLITGAKDEQYF
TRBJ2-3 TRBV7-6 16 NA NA TGTGCCAGCAGCCCCCGAGGAGCGGCTAGCACAGATACGCAGTATTTT CASSPRGAASTDTQYF
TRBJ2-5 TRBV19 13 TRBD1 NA TGTGCCAGTAGTAACAGGGGACAAGAGACCCAGTACTTC CASSNRGQETQYF
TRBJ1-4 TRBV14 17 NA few TGTGCCAGCAGCCAAGGTCTTCTACGGGACGTTCGTGAAAAACTGTTTTTT CASSQGLLRDVREKLFF
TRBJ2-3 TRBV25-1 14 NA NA TGTGCCAGCAGTGGCGGGGTGAGCACAGATACGCAGTATTTT CASSGGVSTDTQYF
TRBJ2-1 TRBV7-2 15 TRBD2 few TGTGCCAGCAGCTTGGATAGCGGGGAGTACAATGAGCAGTTCTTC CASSLDSGEYNEQFF
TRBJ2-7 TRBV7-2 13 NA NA TGTGCCAGCAGCTTATCGGGGGCCCACGAGCAGTACTTC CASSLSGAHEQYF
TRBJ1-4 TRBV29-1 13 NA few TGCAGCGTTGAGAAAAATTTTGGAGAAAAACTGTTTTTT CSVEKNFGEKLFF
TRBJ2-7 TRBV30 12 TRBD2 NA TGTGCCTGGACTAGCGGACCCTACGAGCAGTACTTC CAWTSGPYEQYF
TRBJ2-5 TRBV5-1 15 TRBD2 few TGCGCCAGCAGCCTGAGACGGGAGGGTCGGGAGACCCAGTACTTC CASSLRREGRETQYF
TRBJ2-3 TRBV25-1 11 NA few TGTGCCAGCAGTGGCGGGGATACGCAGTATTTT CASSGGDTQYF
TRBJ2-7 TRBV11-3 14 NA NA TGTGCCAGCAGCTCCTGGGACCTCTCCTACGAGCAGTACTTC CASSSWDLSYEQYF
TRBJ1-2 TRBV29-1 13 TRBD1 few TGCAGCGGGGGACAGGGACGTAACTATGGCTACACCTTC CSGGQGRNYGYTF
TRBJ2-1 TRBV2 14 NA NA TGTGCCAGCAGTGGGGCACAGGTTTACAATGAGCAGTTCTTC CASSGAQVYNEQFF
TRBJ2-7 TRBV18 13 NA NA TGTGCCAGCTCACCCATTAAAACCTACGAGCAGTACTTC CASSPIKTYEQYF
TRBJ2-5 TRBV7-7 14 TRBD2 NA TGTGCTAGCAGCTCCAGCGGGAATCGGGAGACCCAGTACTTC CASSSSGNRETQYF
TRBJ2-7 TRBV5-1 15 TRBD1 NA TGCGCCAGCAGCTTGGCCGACAGGGGAACCTACGAGCAGTACTTC CASSLADRGTYEQYF
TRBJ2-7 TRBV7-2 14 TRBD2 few TGTGCCAGCAGCTTTACTAGCGGTCCCTACGAGCAGTACTTC CASSFTSGPYEQYF
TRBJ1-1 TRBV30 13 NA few TGTGCCTGGAAAATCAGGGTGGACACTGAAGCTTTCTTT CAWKIRVDTEAFF